The 12 T cell receptor beta chains below were found in one sample sequenced in a study of blood T cell repertoires in COVID-19. This table comes from immunoSEQ multiplex PCR, and its TCRdb copy is limited to in-frame clones, with some not included. The sample has about 400,000 clones; around 88% are singletons. Sequencing was carried out using peripheral blood. These receptors were collected from a woman younger than 45 with acute or convalescent COVID-19.

The rearrangement joins TRBV21-1 to TRBJ2-7; the table names TRBD1, a call not compared with the DNA. TRBV21-1 is a known pseudogene. This CDR3 is built from 14 residues. The CDR3 sequence: CASSKWVTPYEQYF. Written as DNA, the CDR3 is TGTGCCAGCAGCAAATGGGTGACACCCTACGAGCAGTACTTC.

The rearrangement joins TRBV7-8 to TRBJ2-1; no clear D. The V end was cut by 1 base, the J end by 8 bases, with 9 bases between. The CDR3 consists of 13 residues. Germline V gene lookup returns CDR1 SGHVS and CDR2 FQNEAQ. The CDR3 DNA is TGTGCCAGCAGCTTAGTGTTTCCAGATGAGCAGTTCTTC. As protein: CASSLVFPDEQFF.

The V gene is TRBV5-1, the J gene TRBJ2-1; 11 positions match TRBD2. The CDR3 totals 18 residues. Looked up from germline, CDR1 is SGHRS and CDR2 is YFSETQ. J lost 6 bases, V lost 0 bases, and 11 bases had no gene match. Here the CDR3 DNA reads TGCGCCAGCAGCTTGGGGACTAGCGGGTTGTGGGGACGCAATGAGCAGTTCTTC. Translation: CASSLGTSGLWGRNEQFF.

The chain employs TRBV5-1 and TRBJ1-1, with 7 bases aligning to TRBD1. Looked up from germline, CDR1 is SGHRS and CDR2 is YFSETQ. This CDR3 is 17 amino acids long. V lost 2 bases and J lost 1; bases outside the gene matches: 11. DNA for the CDR3: TGCGCCAGCAGCTTATTTTGGGCAGGGGGGAGGAACACTGAAGCTTTCTTT. Protein sequence: CASSLFWAGGRNTEAFF.

The chain links TRBV11-2 to TRBJ2-7; D perhaps matches TRBD1 (5 bases). Germline loops: CDR1 SGHAT, CDR2 FQNNGV. With 1 base removed from V and 3 bases from J, the gap between germline ends came to 13 bases. The CDR3 has 15 amino acids. CDR3 nucleotides: TGTGCCAGCAGCTTAGGGGGCTCGACGGGCTACGAGCAGTACTTC. Translated, it gives CASSLGGSTGYEQYF. Full variable domain (rest looked up from reference TRBV11-2 and TRBJ2-7): EAGVAQSPRYKIIEKRQSVAFWCNPISGHATLYWYQQILGQGPKLLIQFQNNGVVDDSQLPKDRFSAERLKGVDSTLKIQPAKLEDSAVYLCASSLGGSTGYEQYFGPGTRLTVT.

V is TRBV21-1 and J is TRBJ2-1; the table's D call of TRBD1 was not tested on the DNA. TRBV21-1 is a known pseudogene. The CDR3 has 16 residues. The CDR3 spells CASSAGTGLFYNEQFF. In DNA form, the CDR3 reads TGTGCCAGCAGCGCTGGGACAGGCCTTTTCTACAATGAGCAGTTCTTC.

The chain recombines TRBV9 with TRBJ1-2; D perhaps matches TRBD1 (5 bases). V dropped 4 bases and J dropped 0 bases, with 13 bases sitting between them. This CDR3 is built from 15 residues. Germline CDR1 reads SGDLS; CDR2 reads YYNGEE. The CDR3 sequence: CASSTDSSSNYGYTF. Written as DNA, the CDR3 is TGTGCCAGCAGCACCGACAGCTCCTCTAACTATGGCTACACCTTC. Full variable domain (outside the CDR3, taken from reference TRBV9 and TRBJ1-2): DSGVTQTPKHLITATGQRVTLRCSPRSGDLSVYWYQQSLDQGLQFLIQYYNGEERAKGNILERFSAQQFPDLHSELNLSSLELGDSALYFCASSTDSSSNYGYTFGSGTRLTVV.

The chain carries TRBV5-6 and TRBJ2-1, with 11 nucleotides matching TRBD1. Germline V lookup: CDR1 SGHDT, CDR2 YYEEEE. The V segment lost 4 bases and the J segment 4 bases; nucleotides outside the gene matches: 7. The CDR3 length is 16 residues. The CDR3 sequence: CASSGDRGSDYNEQFF. CDR3 in DNA: TGTGCCAGCAGCGGGGACAGGGGGTCCGATTACAATGAGCAGTTCTTC.

The chain has TRBV20-1 and TRBJ1-2; no clear D. CDR3 length: 11 residues. Trimming left V 6 bases short and J 5 bases short, with 10 bases between. Germline V CDR1 and CDR2: DFQATT, SNEGSKA (reference sequence). The CDR3 DNA is TGCAGTGCGCCCGGGATGTATGGCTACACCTTC. Amino acids: CSAPGMYGYTF.

V and J are TRBV15 and TRBJ1-4, with TRBD1 as a possible D gene (5 bases). This CDR3 is built from 14 residues. Germline assignment: CDR1 LNHNV and CDR2 YYDKDF (reference sequence). The germline V and J ends were trimmed by 0 bases and 8 bases, with 10 bases remaining between them. The CDR3 is CATSREQAWEKLFF. The CDR3, as DNA: TGTGCCACCAGCAGAGAACAGGCCTGGGAAAAACTGTTTTTT.

The sample holds one count of this clone. J is TRBJ1-2 and V is TRBV7-2, with 7 bases identical to TRBD1. This CDR3 has 13 amino acids. V lost 5 bases to trimming and J lost 2 bases; unmatched junction nucleotides: 2. Germline V gene data show CDR1 as SGHTA and CDR2 as FQGNSA. As DNA, the CDR3 is TGTGCCAGCAGCCGACAGGGCAACTATGGCTACACCTTC. Residues: CASSRQGNYGYTF.

This rearrangement joins TRBV28 to TRBJ2-1; 8 nucleotides match TRBD1. Losses at the gene ends were 4 bases for V and 3 bases for J; bases not matched to a gene: 11. Per the germline V gene, CDR1 is MDHEN and CDR2 is SYDVKM. The CDR3 totals 17 residues. The DNA for the CDR3 is TGTGCCAGCAGTTCGCCTCTTAGGACAGGGAGCTACAATGAGCAGTTCTTC. Translating it yields CASSSPLRTGSYNEQFF.